This is a list of T cell receptor beta chains from one sample in a study of preoperative IRX-2 immunotherapy in early breast cancer. Assay: immunoSEQ multiplex PCR; the TCRdb copy retains only in-frame clones and omits some. The table has 25,000 to 35,000 clones, 70% to 85% seen once. The material was obtained from a patient treated with IRX-2 immunotherapy. These receptors all stem from a human donor with breast cancer. Each CDR3 is given with its conserved first and last residue. The D gene is left open where the match is weak.

d_call	v_call	j_call	cdr3_aa	cdr3_nt
.	TRBV6-8	TRBJ1-2	CASSYALYGYTF	TGTGCCAGCAGTTACGCGCTCTATGGCTACACCTTC
.	TRBV11-3	TRBJ1-4	CASSLGGSPGEKLFF	TGTGCCAGCAGCTTGGGGGGATCCCCCGGGGAAAAACTGTTTTTT
.	TRBV12-5	TRBJ1-2	CASGQGRTPPRRGYTF	TGTGCTAGTGGTCAAGGTAGGACGCCTCCACGACGGGGCTACACCTTC
.	TRBV6-8	TRBJ1-2	CASSVDPGDYGYTF	TGTGCCAGCAGTGTCGACCCTGGGGACTATGGCTACACCTTC
.	TRBV15	TRBJ2-5	CATSRWDLSAVRGQETQYF	TGTGCCACCAGCAGATGGGACCTATCAGCCGTCCGGGGACAAGAGACCCAGTACTTC
.	TRBV6-8	TRBJ2-2	CASSSPAGRSGTGELFF	TGTGCCAGCAGTTCCCCAGCAGGTCGTAGTGGGACCGGGGAGCTGTTTTTT
TRBD1	TRBV5-1	TRBJ2-1	CASSLGQGTPNEQFF	TGCGCCAGCAGCTTGGGACAGGGGACCCCAAATGAGCAGTTCTTC
TRBD2	TRBV7-1	TRBJ2-3	CASSSSGGYADTQYF	TGTGCCAGCAGCTCGAGCGGGGGGTACGCAGATACGCAGTATTTT
.	TRBV6-8	TRBJ1-2	CASSAGDRGGYTF	TGTGCCAGCAGCGCTGGTGATAGGGGCGGCTACACCTTC
.	TRBV5-1	TRBJ2-5	CASSSFSIGRQETQYF	TGCGCCAGCAGCTCCTTCAGTATCGGACGACAAGAGACCCAGTACTTC